Listed below are T cell receptor beta chains from one sample, sequenced in a study of blood T cell repertoires in COVID-19. The data were produced by immunoSEQ multiplex PCR, yet TCRdb's version contains in-frame clones alone and is incomplete. There are about 65,000 clones in the sample; approximately 80% occur only once, and more than 12% lies in the top ten. What was sequenced was peripheral blood. Receptor source: a man older than 75 with acute or convalescent COVID-19. Both conserved end residues are part of each CDR3. A D gene is named only where the DNA matches it firmly. A row's size may be missing; if present it is once, few, many or a size class.

abundance: NA; d_gene: TRBD2; v_gene: TRBV27; j_gene: TRBJ2-3; CDR3nt: TGTGCCAGCAGTTTCCGCCGGACTAGCGGGGGCTCCACAGATACGCAGTATTTT; CDR3aa: CASSFRRTSGGSTDTQYF
abundance: NA; d_gene: NA; v_gene: TRBV5-1; j_gene: TRBJ1-3; CDR3nt: TGCGCCAGCAGCCTACTGACACCTTCCTCTGGAAACACCATATATTTT; CDR3aa: CASSLLTPSSGNTIYF
abundance: NA; d_gene: TRBD1; v_gene: TRBV10-3; j_gene: TRBJ1-1; CDR3nt: TGTGCCATCAACGGGGACAGAAACATGAACACTGAAGCTTTCTTT; CDR3aa: CAINGDRNMNTEAFF
abundance: NA; d_gene: NA; v_gene: TRBV5-1; j_gene: TRBJ1-3; CDR3nt: TGCGCCAGCAGCTTCGACTCCCCCTCTGGAAACACCATATATTTT; CDR3aa: CASSFDSPSGNTIYF
abundance: NA; d_gene: TRBD2; v_gene: TRBV10-2; j_gene: TRBJ2-3; CDR3nt: TGCGCCAGCAGTGAGTCCCGGGGCGGGGGAATGAATACGCAGTATTTT; CDR3aa: CASSESRGGGMNTQYF
abundance: NA; d_gene: TRBD1; v_gene: TRBV19; j_gene: TRBJ1-1; CDR3nt: TGTGCCAGTAGTAAGGTTGGGGGAGGGACAGGCTTAAACACTGAAGCTTTCTTT; CDR3aa: CASSKVGGGTGLNTEAFF
abundance: few; d_gene: NA; v_gene: TRBV6-1; j_gene: TRBJ1-6; CDR3nt: TGTGCCAGCAGCCCCACGGGGGGCTCACCCCTCCACTTT; CDR3aa: CASSPTGGSPLHF
abundance: NA; d_gene: TRBD1; v_gene: TRBV5-1; j_gene: TRBJ1-2; CDR3nt: TGCGCCAGCAGCACAGGGACAGGGGAAAGCTACACCTTC; CDR3aa: CASSTGTGESYTF
abundance: NA; d_gene: TRBD1; v_gene: TRBV29-1; j_gene: TRBJ2-7; CDR3nt: TGCAGCGTCGCCGGGACAGCCAACACCTACGAGCAGTACTTC; CDR3aa: CSVAGTANTYEQYF
abundance: NA; d_gene: NA; v_gene: TRBV18; j_gene: TRBJ1-2; CDR3nt: TGTGCCAGCTCACCCCGGGACACATTCTATGGCTACACCTTC; CDR3aa: CASSPRDTFYGYTF
abundance: NA; d_gene: NA; v_gene: TRBV7-9; j_gene: TRBJ1-1; CDR3nt: TGTGCCAGCAGCTTACAGGCGAACACTGAAGCTTTCTTT; CDR3aa: CASSLQANTEAFF